The 27 T cell receptor beta chains presented below share a single source sample, sequenced in a study of spatial heterogeneity in lung cancer. MiXCR, run by TCRdb on the 5' RACE reads, gives a single entry per CDR3 protein. The profile shows over 7,500 distinct CDR3 sequences, around 8.6% of them singletons. Time point denoted: sample taken at primary tumor resection. Extraction of whole RNA from tumor, nontumor lung or frozen PBMC preceded unsorted sequencing. Sample: PBMCs, taken at surgery. The source of these receptors is a male donor with early-stage non-small cell lung cancer.

The sample holds many counts of this clonotype. This beta chain is off target for a library built for alpha chains, so its abundance means little. The rearrangement uses TRBV2 and TRBJ2-3, with a weak D call TRBD2 (6 bases). V was clipped by 11 bases and J by 6 bases, with 15 bases between them. The CDR3 has 12 amino acids. Germline loops: CDR1 SNHLY, CDR2 FYNNEI. The CDR3 spells CASQRASDTQYF. DNA for the CDR3: TGTGCCTCCCAGCGGGCCTCGGATACGCAGTATTTT.

This clonotype was observed at least ten times. This beta chain slipped into a library made for alpha chains as a stray read, so its size is not meaningful. J is TRBJ1-4 and V is TRBV18, with 7 bases that match TRBD1. This CDR3 spans 14 amino acids. From germline, CDR1 is KGHSH and CDR2 LQKENI. The J segment lost 7 bases and the V segment lost 5 bases, leaving 7 bases of the junction unmatched. The CDR3 DNA reads TGTGCCAGCTCATTGAGGGGGCGTTTTGAAAAACTGTTTTTT. This encodes CASSLRGRFEKLFF.

This clonotype was observed many times. Since the library was made to target alpha chains, this beta chain is a stray read and its abundance is not meaningful. V is TRBV20-1 and J is TRBJ2-7, with D possibly matching TRBD2 (6 bases). V dropped 3 bases and J dropped 3 bases, with 18 bases sitting between them. This CDR3 region has 15 residues. The germline gives CDR1 DFQATT, CDR2 SNEGSKA (reference sequence). In DNA, the CDR3 is TGCAGTGCTAGGGAGACCGGCGGGCGGGACTACGAGCAGTACTTC. Translated: CSARETGGRDYEQYF.

Worth noting for this clonotype: Being off target in a library aimed at alpha chains, this beta chain has a size of little meaning. The genes are TRBV19 and TRBJ2-7; D gene unclear. This CDR3 region has 13 residues. CDR1 is LNHDA and CDR2 is SQIVND in the germline V gene (reference sequence). V shed 5 bases and J shed 5 bases, with 13 bases lying between them. CDR3 DNA: TGTGCCAGTAGTCCAACCGTTATGCACGAGCAGTACTTC. It specifies CASSPTVMHEQYF.

By share of the sample, this clonotype is medium-sized (0.01 to 0.1%). This beta chain is a stray sequence in a library constructed for alpha chains; its clone size is not meaningful. This chain connects TRBV9 to TRBJ2-7, with 7 bases lining up with TRBD2. Germline V CDR1 and CDR2: SGDLS, YYNGEE. Trimming took 0 bases from V and 7 from J; bases not matched to a gene: 7. This CDR3 contains 14 residues. The CDR3: CASSVEAGVGEQYF. CDR3 DNA: TGTGCCAGCAGCGTAGAGGCGGGAGTTGGGGAGCAGTACTTC.

Judged by abundance, this clonotype is large. With the library built for alpha chains, this beta chain is off target and its frequency is not meaningful. The genes are TRBV2 and TRBJ1-1; D is ambiguous. V lost 4 bases, J lost 2 bases, and 8 bases lay in between. Germline CDR1 and CDR2: SNHLY and FYNNEI. The CDR3 is made up of 13 amino acids. CDR3: CASSVTPNTEAFF. CDR3 sequence (DNA): TGTGCCAGCAGTGTGACACCTAACACTGAAGCTTTCTTT.

By proportion, this clonotype is medium-sized (0.01 to 0.1%). This beta chain is an unintended read in a library built for alpha chains; its size means little. This rearrangement joins TRBV5-1 to TRBJ1-1, with D maybe TRBD1 (6 bases). Germline V CDR1 and CDR2: SGHRS, YFSETQ. V was pared by 0 bases and J by 3 bases, with 21 bases between. CDR3 length equals 18 residues. DNA for the CDR3: TGCGCCAGCAGCTTGGCGAGGTTTCTACAGGGCGTCGACACTGAAGCTTTCTTT. Protein product: CASSLARFLQGVDTEAFF.

This clonotype was seen many times. This beta chain was picked up by a library intended for alpha chains and is off target, so its count carries little meaning. The V gene is TRBV6-2 or TRBV6-3, the J gene TRBJ1-5; 9 nucleotides line up with TRBD1. The V gene end was trimmed by 2 bases and the J gene end by 4 bases; junction bases not matched to a gene: 6. Per the germline V gene, CDR1 is MNHEY and CDR2 is SVGEGT. The CDR3 sequence is 16 residues long. The chain's CDR3 is CASSYRADRGNQPQHF. The CDR3 DNA is TGTGCCAGCAGTTACCGGGCAGACAGGGGGAATCAGCCCCAGCATTTT.

This clonotype was detected a few times. Found in a library prepared for alpha chains, this beta chain is an off-target read, and its abundance has little meaning. The chain uses TRBV20-1 and TRBJ1-3; 7 bases line up with TRBD1. Trimming removed 3 bases from V and 3 bases from J; junction bases left unmatched: 8. CDR3 length: 15 amino acids. CDR1 and CDR2 (germline): DFQATT, SNEGSKA (reference sequence). Written as DNA, the CDR3 is TGCAGTGCTAGGCCTGACAGGGAAGGTGGAAACACCATATATTTT. This codes for CSARPDREGGNTIYF.

The table lists this clonotype with many counts. Being off target in a library aimed at alpha chains, this beta chain has a size of little meaning. The rearrangement links TRBV20-1 to TRBJ1-5; D gene ambiguous. This CDR3 has 11 residues. The germline V gene encodes CDR1 DFQATT and CDR2 SNEGSKA (reference sequence). V was trimmed by 3 bases and J by 7 bases, leaving 7 bases between them. This chain's CDR3 is CSASAGQPQHF. The CDR3 DNA reads TGCAGTGCTAGCGCGGGGCAGCCCCAGCATTTT.

There are many counts of this clonotype. As an off-target read in a library built for alpha chains, this beta chain has a frequency of little significance. CDR3 DNA: TGTGCCAGCAGCCCGGGACAGGGAACAGATACGCAGTATTTT. Its protein is CASSPGQGTDTQYF. The rearrangement uses TRBV7-2 and TRBJ2-3; TRBD1 agrees at 9 bases. Germline loops: CDR1 SGHTA, CDR2 FQGNSA. V trimming: 5 bases; J trimming: 3 bases; junction bases outside the gene matches: 3. CDR3 size: 14 residues.

By sample share, this clonotype is medium-sized. This beta chain slipped into a library made for alpha chains as a stray read, so its size is not meaningful. The V and J genes are TRBV12-3 or TRBV12-4 and TRBJ2-7; tentative D call: TRBD1 (5 bases). V was pared by 5 bases and J by 2 bases, with 13 bases between. This CDR3 has 14 residues. In DNA form, the CDR3 reads TGTGCCAGCAGTACCGACAGTAGCCCCTACGAGCAGTACTTC. This codes for CASSTDSSPYEQYF.

This clonotype was counted many times. This beta chain came through as a stray read in a library set up for alpha chains, and its size says little. The chain couples TRBV7-3 to TRBJ2-3; 11 bases are a match to TRBD2. The CDR3 is made up of 17 amino acids. Germline-derived CDR1 and CDR2 are SGHTA and FQGTGA. V lost 5 bases to trimming and J lost 3 bases; unmatched junction nucleotides: 10. CDR3 region: CASSKRIAGGPTDTQYF. The CDR3 region has the DNA TGTGCCAGCAGCAAAAGAATAGCGGGAGGGCCGACAGATACGCAGTATTTT.

This clonotype appeared many times. This beta chain is a stray sequence in a library constructed for alpha chains; its clone size is not meaningful. The genes are TRBV11-2 and TRBJ2-3, with D uncertain. Germline V gene sequence: CDR1 SGHAT, CDR2 FQNNGV. Between the trimmed V and J ends, which lost 4 bases and 0 bases, there was a span of 2 bases. The CDR3 totals 12 residues. The CDR3 loop reads CASSSSTDTQYF. CDR3 nucleotide sequence: TGTGCCAGCAGCTCTAGCACAGATACGCAGTATTTT.

In its sample, this clonotype was seen many times. Since the library was made to target alpha chains, this beta chain is a stray read and its abundance is not meaningful. The V call is TRBV12-3 or TRBV12-4, the J call TRBJ2-7, with D tentatively TRBD2 (6 bases). The CDR3 sequence is 13 residues long. The ends were cut back, 7 bases at V and 3 bases at J, with 13 bases in the middle. CDR3 loop: CASTLGGNYEQYF. Here the CDR3 DNA reads TGTGCCAGCACCCTAGGAGGGAACTACGAGCAGTACTTC.

Many counts were recorded for this clonotype. Since it is a stray read in a library aimed at alpha chains, this beta chain has a size that is not meaningful. The V and J genes are TRBV27 and TRBJ1-1, with D unclear. The CDR3 extends over 13 amino acids. Deletions cut 7 bases from V and 7 bases from J, with 16 bases between. Germline CDR1 MNHEY, CDR2 SMNVEV (reference sequence). The CDR3 loop is CASTPLGTDEAFF. The CDR3 coding sequence is TGTGCCAGCACCCCCCTCGGAACAGATGAAGCTTTCTTT.

This clonotype was seen ten or more times. This beta chain was picked up by a library intended for alpha chains and is off target, so its count carries little meaning. The V gene is TRBV20-1, the J gene TRBJ1-1; no clear D. V gave up 6 bases and J gave up 0 bases, with 8 bases separating them. The CDR3 spans 12 residues. CDR1 is DFQATT, CDR2 SNEGSKA, per germline (reference sequence). CDR3 amino acids: CSALTVNTEAFF. The DNA for the CDR3 is TGCAGTGCCCTGACCGTGAACACTGAAGCTTTCTTT.

This clonotype counts as medium-sized (0.01 to 0.1%). Because this beta chain is a stray read in a library intended to capture alpha chains, its abundance should not be given much weight. The chain couples TRBV5-1 to TRBJ1-1, with 10 bases fitting TRBD1. The CDR3 runs 14 residues. The V and J ends lost 3 bases and 1 base, in that order; junction bases with no gene match: 0. CDR1 SGHRS and CDR2 YFSETQ come from the germline V gene. In nucleotides, the CDR3 is TGCGCCAGCAGCTGGGACAGGGGGAACACTGAAGCTTTCTTT. It codes for CASSWDRGNTEAFF.

This clonotype was detected ten times or more. This beta chain lies outside the target of a library built for alpha chains; its clone size means little. The chain couples TRBV27 to TRBJ2-2; 8 bases agree with TRBD1. CDR1 is MNHEY and CDR2 is SMNVEV in the germline V gene (reference sequence). CDR3 length equals 14 residues. Trimming removed 4 bases from V and 7 bases from J; junction bases left unmatched: 5. The CDR3 bases are TGTGCCAGCAGTTCCCTACAGGGGGGCGGGGAGCTGTTTTTT. Translated: CASSSLQGGGELFF.

This clonotype appeared many times. This beta chain is a stray sequence in a library constructed for alpha chains; its clone size is not meaningful. V usage is TRBV27 and J usage is TRBJ2-4, with 7 positions matching TRBD1. V shed 5 bases, J shed 16 bases, and the junction held 11 bases outside the gene matches. The CDR3 is 12 amino acids. CDR1 is MNHEY and CDR2 is SMNVEV in the germline V gene (reference sequence). The CDR3 region has the DNA TGTGCCAGCAGTACGGCCGGGACAGATGAATACTTC. This codes for CASSTAGTDEYF.

In its sample, this clonotype ranks as medium-sized (0.01 to 0.1%). A library made for alpha chains picked up this beta chain off target, so its size means little. The chain joins TRBV5-5 to TRBJ1-1; TRBD1 is a possible D gene (5 bases). The length of the CDR3 is 15 residues. Trimming removed 0 bases at V and 3 bases at J, with 12 bases between. From germline, CDR1 is SGHKS and CDR2 YYEKEE (reference sequence). CDR3: CASSLGPGIYTEAFF. Written as DNA, the CDR3 is TGTGCCAGCAGCTTGGGACCAGGGATTTACACTGAAGCTTTCTTT.

With regard to this clonotype: As an off-target read in a library built for alpha chains, this beta chain has a frequency of little significance. The genes are TRBV24-1 and TRBJ2-5, with D perhaps TRBD1 (5 bases). CDR3 length: 14 residues. The V end was cut by 1 base, the J end by 4 bases, with 9 bases between. The germline gives CDR1 KGHDR, CDR2 SFDVKD. The CDR3 protein is CATSDFKDTETQYF. In DNA form, the CDR3 reads TGTGCCACCAGTGATTTTAAGGACACAGAGACCCAGTACTTC.

This clonotype was recorded at least ten times. This beta chain is an unintended read in a library built for alpha chains; its size means little. This chain connects TRBV4-2 to TRBJ2-1, with TRBD2 as a possible D gene (5 bases). Deletions cut 4 bases from V and 0 bases from J, with 13 bases between. The CDR3 contains 16 residues. Germline CDR1 LGHNA, CDR2 YNFKEQ. CDR3 protein: CASSPEGSYSYNEQFF. The DNA of the CDR3 is TGTGCCAGCAGCCCAGAGGGAAGTTACTCCTACAATGAGCAGTTCTTC.

In this sample, this clonotype turned up many times. This beta chain lies outside the target of a library built for alpha chains; its clone size means little. The rearrangement joins TRBV9 to TRBJ2-5; D not resolved. Germline V gene lookup returns CDR1 SGDLS and CDR2 YYNGEE. With 0 bases removed from V and 5 bases from J, the gap between germline ends came to 8 bases. The CDR3 extends over 13 amino acids. CDR3 sequence: CASSVGGLETQYF. CDR3 DNA sequence: TGTGCCAGCAGCGTAGGAGGTTTGGAGACCCAGTACTTC.

This clonotype was detected ten times or more. A library made for alpha chains picked up this beta chain off target, so its size means little. This chain uses TRBV2 with TRBJ2-3; 7 bases are a match to TRBD2. CDR1 and CDR2 from the germline V gene are SNHLY and FYNNEI. The CDR3 sequence is 15 residues long. After removal of 1 base from V and 4 bases from J, the junction contained 5 bases not matched to a gene. The CDR3 DNA reads as TGTGCCAGCAGTGAAGAGGCGGGAGCGCCAGATACGCAGTATTTT. The encoded protein is CASSEEAGAPDTQYF.

A note on this clonotype: This beta chain turned up in a library designed for alpha chains; as an off-target read, its abundance says little. The rearrangement uses TRBV5-5 and TRBJ2-3, with D possibly being TRBD1 or TRBD2 (5 bases each). Trimming stripped 2 bases from V and 1 base from J, with 14 bases between. The V gene's germline CDR1 is SGHKS and CDR2 YYEKEE (reference sequence). The CDR3 runs to 16 residues. CDR3 bases: TGTGCCAGCAGCTTACGTCGGGACGGTGGCACAGATACGCAGTATTTT. This translates into CASSLRRDGGTDTQYF.

At least ten counts were recorded for this clonotype. In a library made to pick up alpha chains, this beta chain is a stray read with a size that means little. The chain carries TRBV27 and TRBJ2-7; no clear D. Trimming removed 4 bases at V and 6 bases at J, with 13 bases between. The germline V gene encodes CDR1 MNHEY and CDR2 SMNVEV (reference sequence). The CDR3 length is 13 residues. CDR3 bases: TGTGCCAGCAGTTATGGGGATTTCAGCGAGCAGTACTTC. Translated, it gives CASSYGDFSEQYF.